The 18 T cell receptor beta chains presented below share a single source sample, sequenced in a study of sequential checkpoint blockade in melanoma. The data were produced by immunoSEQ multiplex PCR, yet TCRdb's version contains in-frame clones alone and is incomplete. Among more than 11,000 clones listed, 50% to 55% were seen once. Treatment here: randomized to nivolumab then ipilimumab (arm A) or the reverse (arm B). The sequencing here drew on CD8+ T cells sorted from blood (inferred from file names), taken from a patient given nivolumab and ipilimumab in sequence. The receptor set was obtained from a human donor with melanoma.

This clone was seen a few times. The CDR3 loop is CASSLGGAEQFF. CDR3 nucleotides: TGTGCCAGCAGCTTGGGGGGAGCTGAGCAGTTCTTC. The rearrangement links TRBV5-8 to TRBJ2-1; D perhaps matches TRBD2 (5 bases). Germline V gene sequence: CDR1 SGHTS, CDR2 YDEGEE. Trimming removed 0 bases from V and 9 bases from J, with 7 bases in between. This CDR3 contains 12 residues.

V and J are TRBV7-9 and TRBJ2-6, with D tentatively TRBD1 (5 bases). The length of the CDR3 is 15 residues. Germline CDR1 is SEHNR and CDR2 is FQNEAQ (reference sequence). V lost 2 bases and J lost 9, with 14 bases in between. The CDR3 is CASSLLGQGDNVLTF. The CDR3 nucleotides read TGTGCCAGCAGCTTATTAGGACAAGGCGACAACGTCCTGACTTTC.

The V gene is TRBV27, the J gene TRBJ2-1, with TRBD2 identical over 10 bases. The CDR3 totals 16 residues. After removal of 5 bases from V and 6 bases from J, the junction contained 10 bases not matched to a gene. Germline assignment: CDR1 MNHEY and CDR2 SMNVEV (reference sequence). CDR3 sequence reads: CASSLIAGGGGNEQFF. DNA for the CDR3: TGTGCCAGCAGTCTTATAGCGGGGGGCGGGGGCAATGAGCAGTTCTTC.

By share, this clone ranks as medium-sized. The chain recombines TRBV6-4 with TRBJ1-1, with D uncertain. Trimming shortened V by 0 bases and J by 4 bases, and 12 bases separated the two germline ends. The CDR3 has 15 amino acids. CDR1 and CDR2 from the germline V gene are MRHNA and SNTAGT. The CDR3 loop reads CASSDSSQEGTEAFF. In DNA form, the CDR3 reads TGTGCCAGCAGTGACTCTAGCCAAGAAGGCACTGAAGCTTTCTTT.

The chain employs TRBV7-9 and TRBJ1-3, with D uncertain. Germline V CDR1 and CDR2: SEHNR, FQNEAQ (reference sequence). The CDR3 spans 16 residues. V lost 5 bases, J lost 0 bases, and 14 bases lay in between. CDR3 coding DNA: TGTGCCAGCAGCCCCCTAGAGACGATCTCTGGAAACACCATATATTTT. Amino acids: CASSPLETISGNTIYF. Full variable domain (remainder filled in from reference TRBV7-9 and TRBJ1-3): DTGVSQNPRHKITKRGQNVTFRCDPISEHNRLYWYRQTLGQGPEFLTYFQNEAQLEKSRLLSDRFSAERPKGSFSTLEIQRTEQGDSAMYLCASSPLETISGNTIYFGEGSWLTVV.

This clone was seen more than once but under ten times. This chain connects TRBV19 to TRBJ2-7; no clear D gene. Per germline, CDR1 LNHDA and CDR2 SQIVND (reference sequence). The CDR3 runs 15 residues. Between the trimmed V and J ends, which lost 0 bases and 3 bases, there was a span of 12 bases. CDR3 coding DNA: TGTGCCAGTAGTATAGATTTGACATTCGGCTACGAGCAGTACTTC. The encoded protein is CASSIDLTFGYEQYF.

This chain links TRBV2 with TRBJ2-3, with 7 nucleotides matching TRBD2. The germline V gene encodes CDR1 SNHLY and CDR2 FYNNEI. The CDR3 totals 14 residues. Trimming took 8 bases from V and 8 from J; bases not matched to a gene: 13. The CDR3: CASPREGGPATQYF. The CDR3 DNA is TGTGCCAGCCCCCGAGAGGGAGGGCCGGCTACGCAGTATTTT.

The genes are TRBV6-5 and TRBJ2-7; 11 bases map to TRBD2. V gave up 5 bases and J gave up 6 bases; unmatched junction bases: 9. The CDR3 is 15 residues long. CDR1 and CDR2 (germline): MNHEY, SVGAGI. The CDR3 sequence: CASSLDTSGSGEQYF. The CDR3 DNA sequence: TGTGCCAGCAGTCTCGATACTAGCGGGAGTGGCGAGCAGTACTTC.

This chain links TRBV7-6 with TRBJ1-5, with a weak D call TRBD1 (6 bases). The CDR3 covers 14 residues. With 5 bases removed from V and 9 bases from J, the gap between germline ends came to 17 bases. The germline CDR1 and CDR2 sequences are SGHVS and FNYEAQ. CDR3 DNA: TGTGCCAGCAGCCCCGGCGGGGGGCAGACGCCCCAGCATTTT. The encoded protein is CASSPGGGQTPQHF.

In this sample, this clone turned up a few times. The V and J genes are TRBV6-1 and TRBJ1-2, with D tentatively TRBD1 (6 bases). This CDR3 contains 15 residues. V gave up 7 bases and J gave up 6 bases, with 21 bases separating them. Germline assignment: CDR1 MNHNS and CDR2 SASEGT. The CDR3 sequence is CASTPQGLIKDGYTF. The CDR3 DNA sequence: TGTGCCAGCACCCCGCAGGGGTTAATTAAGGATGGCTACACCTTC.

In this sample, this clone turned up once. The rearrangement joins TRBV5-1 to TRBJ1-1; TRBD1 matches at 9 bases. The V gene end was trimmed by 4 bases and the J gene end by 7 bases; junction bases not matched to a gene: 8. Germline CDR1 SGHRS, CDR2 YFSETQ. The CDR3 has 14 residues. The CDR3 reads CASSQYRGQGEAFF. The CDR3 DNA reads TGCGCCAGCAGCCAATACAGGGGGCAGGGTGAAGCTTTCTTT.

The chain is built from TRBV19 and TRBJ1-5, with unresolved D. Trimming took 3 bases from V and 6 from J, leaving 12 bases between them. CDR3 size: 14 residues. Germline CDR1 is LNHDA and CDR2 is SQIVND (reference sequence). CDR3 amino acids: CASSMLGLGQPQHF. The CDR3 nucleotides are TGTGCCAGTAGTATGTTAGGACTCGGTCAGCCCCAGCATTTT.

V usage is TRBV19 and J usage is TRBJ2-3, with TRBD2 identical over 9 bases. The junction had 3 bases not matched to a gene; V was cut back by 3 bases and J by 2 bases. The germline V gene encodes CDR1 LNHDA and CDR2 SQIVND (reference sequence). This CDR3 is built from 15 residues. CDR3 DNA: TGTGCCAGTAGTATCCCTAGCGGGGCCACAGATACGCAGTATTTT. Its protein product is CASSIPSGATDTQYF.

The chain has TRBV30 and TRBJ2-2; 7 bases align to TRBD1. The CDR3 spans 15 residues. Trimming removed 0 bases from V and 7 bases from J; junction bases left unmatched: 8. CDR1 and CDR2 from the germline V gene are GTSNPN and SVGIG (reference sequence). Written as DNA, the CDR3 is TGTGCCTGGAGTGTATTGGCAGGGGGAAGCGGGGAGCTGTTTTTT. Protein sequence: CAWSVLAGGSGELFF. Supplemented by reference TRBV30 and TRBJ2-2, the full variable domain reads SQTIHQWPATLVQPVGSPLSLECTVEGTSNPNLYWYRQAAGRGLQLLFYSVGIGQISSEVPQNLSASRPQDRQFILSSKKLLLSDSGFYLCAWSVLAGGSGELFFGEGSRLTVL.

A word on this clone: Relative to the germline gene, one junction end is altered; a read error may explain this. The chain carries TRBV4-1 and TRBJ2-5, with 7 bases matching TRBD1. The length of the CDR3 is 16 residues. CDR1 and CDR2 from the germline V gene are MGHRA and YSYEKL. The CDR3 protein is CASSQLLTGSKETQYF. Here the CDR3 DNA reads TGTGCCAGCAGCCAGTTATTGACAGGGTCCAAGGAGACCCAGTACTTC.

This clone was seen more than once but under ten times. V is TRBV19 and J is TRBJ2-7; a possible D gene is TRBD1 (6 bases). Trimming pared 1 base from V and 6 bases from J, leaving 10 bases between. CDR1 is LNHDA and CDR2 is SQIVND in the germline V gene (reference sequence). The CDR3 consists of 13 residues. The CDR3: CASSIGQGREQYF. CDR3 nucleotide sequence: TGTGCCAGTAGTATAGGTCAGGGGCGCGAGCAGTACTTC.

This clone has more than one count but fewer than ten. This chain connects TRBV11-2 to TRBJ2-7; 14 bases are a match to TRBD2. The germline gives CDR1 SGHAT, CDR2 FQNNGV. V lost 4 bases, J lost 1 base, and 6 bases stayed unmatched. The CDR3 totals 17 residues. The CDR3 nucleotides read TGTGCCAGCAGCTACGGACTAGCGGGGGGTTTATCCTACGAGCAGTACTTC. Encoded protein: CASSYGLAGGLSYEQYF.

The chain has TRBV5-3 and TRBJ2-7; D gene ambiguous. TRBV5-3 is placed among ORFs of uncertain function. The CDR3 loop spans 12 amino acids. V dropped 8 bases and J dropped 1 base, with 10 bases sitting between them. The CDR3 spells CASSPRSYEQYF. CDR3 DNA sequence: TGTGCCAGCAGCCCGCGGTCCTACGAGCAGTACTTC.